Sequencing of this TCR beta chain was carried out in a study of blood T cell dynamics during melanoma immunotherapy. Time point here: week 3, after first cycle of checkpoint inhibitor. Using immunoSEQ multiplex PCR, the repertoire was profiled, and TCRdb retains in-frame clones only, with some absent. The table includes about 7,000 clones, approximately 81% detected once. With V trimmed by 1 base and J by 8 bases, 8 bases remained unmatched. Germline loops: CDR1 SGHRS, CDR2 YFSETQ. The CDR3 length is 14 residues. Material: blood, obtained from a patient treated with checkpoint blockade. V gene TRBV5-1 combines with J gene TRBJ1-2, with 7 positions matching TRBD1. This TCR derives from a human donor with melanoma. Some clones in this sample may be carry-over from other donors' samples. CDR3 in DNA: TGCGCCAGCAGCTTGTCCGGACAGGTAGGCGGCTACACCTTC. Translated, it gives CASSLSGQVGGYTF.